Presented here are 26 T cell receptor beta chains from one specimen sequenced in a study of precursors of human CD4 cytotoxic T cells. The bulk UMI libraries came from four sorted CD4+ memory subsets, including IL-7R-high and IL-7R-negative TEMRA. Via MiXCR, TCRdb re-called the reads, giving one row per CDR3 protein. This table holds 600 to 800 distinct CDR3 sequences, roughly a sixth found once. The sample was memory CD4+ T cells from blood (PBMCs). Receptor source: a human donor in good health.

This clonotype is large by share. CDR3 nucleotide sequence: TGCGCCAGCAGCCCGGAGCTAGGCACCGGGGAGCTGTTTTTT. Its protein is CASSPELGTGELFF. J is TRBJ2-2 and V is TRBV5-1; D remains unclear. Germline V CDR1 and CDR2: SGHRS, YFSETQ. CDR3 size: 14 residues. V was cut by 4 bases and J by 4 bases, with 11 bases left in between.

The CDR3 loop reads CASSPWRRGEVDGYTF. In DNA, the CDR3 is TGTGCCAGCAGCCCCTGGAGGAGGGGCGAAGTGGATGGCTACACCTTC. The chain uses TRBV16 and TRBJ1-2, with D maybe TRBD1 (5 bases). The CDR3 has 16 amino acids. V lost 4 bases, J lost 6 bases, and 21 bases lay in between. Germline CDR1 reads KGHSY; CDR2 reads FQNENV.

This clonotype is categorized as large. CDR3 DNA sequence: TGCGCCAGCAGCCAAGTGGGGGGCACAGATACGCAGTATTTT. This encodes CASSQVGGTDTQYF. V gene TRBV4-1 combines with J gene TRBJ2-3; D is possibly TRBD1 or TRBD2 (5 bases each). Germline CDR1 is MGHRA and CDR2 is YSYEKL. CDR3 length: 14 amino acids. The ends were cut back, 1 base at V and 1 base at J, with 6 bases in the middle.

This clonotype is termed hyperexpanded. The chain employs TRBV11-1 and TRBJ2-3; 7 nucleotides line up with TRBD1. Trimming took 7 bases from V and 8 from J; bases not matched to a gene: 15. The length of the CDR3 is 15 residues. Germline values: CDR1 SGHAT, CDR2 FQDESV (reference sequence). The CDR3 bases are TGTGCCAGCACCCGCCAACCGAGGGGGCAAGGTACGCAGTATTTT. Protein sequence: CASTRQPRGQGTQYF.

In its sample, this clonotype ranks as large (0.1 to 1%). CDR3 in DNA: TGTGCCAGCAGCCAAGGTAGCGGGGATATAGATACGCAGTATTTT. This sequence encodes CASSQGSGDIDTQYF. The J gene is TRBJ2-3, the V gene TRBV3-1, with TRBD2 identical over 8 bases. The germline V gene encodes CDR1 LGHDT and CDR2 YNNKEL (reference sequence). J was trimmed by 5 bases and V by 1 base; bases with no gene match: 5. The CDR3 contains 15 residues.

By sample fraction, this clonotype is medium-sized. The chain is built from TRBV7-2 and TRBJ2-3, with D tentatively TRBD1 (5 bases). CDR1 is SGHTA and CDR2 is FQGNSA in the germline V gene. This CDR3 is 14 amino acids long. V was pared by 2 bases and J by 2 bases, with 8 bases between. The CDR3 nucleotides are TGTGCCAGCAGCTTACAGGGCTACACAGATACGCAGTATTTT. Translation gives CASSLQGYTDTQYF.

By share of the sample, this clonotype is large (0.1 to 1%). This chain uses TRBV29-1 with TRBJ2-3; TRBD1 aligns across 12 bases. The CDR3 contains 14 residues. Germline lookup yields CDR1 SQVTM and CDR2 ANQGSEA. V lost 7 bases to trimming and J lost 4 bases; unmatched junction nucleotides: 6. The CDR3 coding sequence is TGCAGCGGGACCGGGACAGGGGGCTCAGATACGCAGTATTTT. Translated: CSGTGTGGSDTQYF.

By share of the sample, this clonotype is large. DNA for the CDR3: TGTGCCAGCAGTTACGGGGGCGGGTCCCACATGAACACTGAAGCTTTCTTT. The encoded protein is CASSYGGGSHMNTEAFF. This chain connects TRBV6-5 to TRBJ1-1; maybe TRBD1 (6 bases). Trimming stripped 2 bases from V and 0 bases from J, with 16 bases between. CDR1 and CDR2 (germline): MNHEY, SVGAGI. The CDR3 has 17 amino acids.

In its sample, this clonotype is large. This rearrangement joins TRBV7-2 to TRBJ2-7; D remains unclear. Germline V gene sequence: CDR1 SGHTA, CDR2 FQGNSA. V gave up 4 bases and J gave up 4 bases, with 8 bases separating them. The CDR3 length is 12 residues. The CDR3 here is CASSSYLYEQYF. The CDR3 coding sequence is TGTGCCAGCAGCTCTTACCTTTACGAGCAGTACTTC.

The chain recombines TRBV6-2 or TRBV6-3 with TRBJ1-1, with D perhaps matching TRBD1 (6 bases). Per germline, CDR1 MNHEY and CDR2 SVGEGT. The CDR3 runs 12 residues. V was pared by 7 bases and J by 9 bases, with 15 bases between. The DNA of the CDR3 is TGTGCCAGCACGAAGGCCAGGGGTAAAGCTTTCTTT. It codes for CASTKARGKAFF.

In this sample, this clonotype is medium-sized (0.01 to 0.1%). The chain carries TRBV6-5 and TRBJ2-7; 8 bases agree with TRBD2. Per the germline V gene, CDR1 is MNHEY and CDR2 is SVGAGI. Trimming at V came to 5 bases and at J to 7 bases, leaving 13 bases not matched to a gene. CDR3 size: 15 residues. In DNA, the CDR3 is TGTGCCAGCAGTCCCGGGGGGGGGCGAGTGCAAGAGCAGTACTTC. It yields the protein CASSPGGGRVQEQYF.

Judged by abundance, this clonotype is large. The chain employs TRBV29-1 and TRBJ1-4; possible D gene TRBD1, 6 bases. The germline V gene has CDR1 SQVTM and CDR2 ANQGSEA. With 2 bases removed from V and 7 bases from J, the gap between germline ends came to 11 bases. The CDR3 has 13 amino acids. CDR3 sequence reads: CSVEYGGPEKLFF. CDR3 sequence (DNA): TGCAGCGTTGAATACGGGGGGCCTGAAAAACTGTTTTTT.

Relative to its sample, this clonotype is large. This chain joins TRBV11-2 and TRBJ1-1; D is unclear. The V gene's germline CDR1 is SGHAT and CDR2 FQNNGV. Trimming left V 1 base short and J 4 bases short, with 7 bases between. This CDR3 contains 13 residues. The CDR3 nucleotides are TGTGCCAGCAGCTTAGGGGTTGGCACTGAAGCTTTCTTT. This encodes CASSLGVGTEAFF.

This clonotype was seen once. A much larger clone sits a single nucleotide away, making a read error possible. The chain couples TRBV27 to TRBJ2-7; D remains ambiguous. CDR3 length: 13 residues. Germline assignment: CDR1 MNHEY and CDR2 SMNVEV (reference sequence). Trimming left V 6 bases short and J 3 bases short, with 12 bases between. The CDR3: CASRKKDHYEQYF. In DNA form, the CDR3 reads TGTGCCAGCAGAAAAAAGGACCACTACGAGCAGTACTTC.

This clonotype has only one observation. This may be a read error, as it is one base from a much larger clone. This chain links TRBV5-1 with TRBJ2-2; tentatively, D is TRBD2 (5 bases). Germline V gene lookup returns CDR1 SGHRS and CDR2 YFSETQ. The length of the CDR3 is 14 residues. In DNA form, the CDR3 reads TGCGCCAGCAGCTTGGCCGGGAACACCGTGGAGCTGTTTTTT. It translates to CASSLAGNTVELFF.

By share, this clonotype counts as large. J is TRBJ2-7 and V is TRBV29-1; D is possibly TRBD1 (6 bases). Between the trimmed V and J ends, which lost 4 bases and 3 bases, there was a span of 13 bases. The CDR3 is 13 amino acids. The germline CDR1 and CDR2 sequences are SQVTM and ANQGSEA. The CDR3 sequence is CSVGEGGDYEQYF. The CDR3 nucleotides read TGCAGCGTTGGAGAAGGGGGTGACTACGAGCAGTACTTC.

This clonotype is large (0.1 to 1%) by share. CDR3 in amino acids: CASSLETGTEAFF. CDR3 DNA: TGCGCCAGCAGCTTGGAGACGGGCACTGAAGCTTTCTTT. The chain has TRBV5-1 and TRBJ1-1; D is ambiguous. Trimming removed 0 bases at V and 4 bases at J, with 7 bases between. The germline gives CDR1 SGHRS, CDR2 YFSETQ. CDR3 length equals 13 residues.

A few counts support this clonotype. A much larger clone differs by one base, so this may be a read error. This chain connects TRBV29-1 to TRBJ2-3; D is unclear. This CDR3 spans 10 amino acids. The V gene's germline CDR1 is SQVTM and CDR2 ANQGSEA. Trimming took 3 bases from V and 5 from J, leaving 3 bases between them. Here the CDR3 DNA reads TGCAGCGTTGAGCAAGATACGCAGTATTTT. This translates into CSVEQDTQYF.

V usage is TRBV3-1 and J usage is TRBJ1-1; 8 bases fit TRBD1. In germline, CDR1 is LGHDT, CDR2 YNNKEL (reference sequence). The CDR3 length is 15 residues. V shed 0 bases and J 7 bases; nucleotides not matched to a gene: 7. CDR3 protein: CASSQEAGGRGEAFF. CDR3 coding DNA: TGTGCCAGCAGCCAAGAGGCAGGGGGCCGTGGTGAAGCTTTCTTT.

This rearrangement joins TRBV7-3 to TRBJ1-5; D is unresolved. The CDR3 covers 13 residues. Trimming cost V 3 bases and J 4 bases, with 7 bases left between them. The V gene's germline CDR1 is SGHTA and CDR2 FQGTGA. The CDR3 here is CASSFQPNQPQHF. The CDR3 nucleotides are TGTGCCAGCAGCTTCCAACCAAATCAGCCCCAGCATTTT.

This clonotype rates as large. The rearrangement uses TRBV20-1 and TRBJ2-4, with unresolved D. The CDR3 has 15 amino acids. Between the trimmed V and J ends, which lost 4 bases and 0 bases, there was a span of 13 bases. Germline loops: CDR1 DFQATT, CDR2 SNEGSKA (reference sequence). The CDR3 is CSATIQTEAKNIQYF. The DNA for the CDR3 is TGCAGTGCTACGATCCAGACGGAAGCCAAAAACATTCAGTACTTC.

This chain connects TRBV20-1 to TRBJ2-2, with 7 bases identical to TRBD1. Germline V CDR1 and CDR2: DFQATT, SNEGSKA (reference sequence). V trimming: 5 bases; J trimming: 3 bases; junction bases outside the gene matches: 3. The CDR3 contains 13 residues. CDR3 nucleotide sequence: TGCAGTGCTTGGACAGGAGACACCGGGGAGCTGTTTTTT. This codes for CSAWTGDTGELFF.

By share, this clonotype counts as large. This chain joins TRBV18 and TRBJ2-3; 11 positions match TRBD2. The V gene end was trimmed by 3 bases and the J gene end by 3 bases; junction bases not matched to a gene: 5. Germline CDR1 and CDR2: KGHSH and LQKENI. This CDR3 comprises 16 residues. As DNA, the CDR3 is TGTGCCAGCTCACCCCTGGCTAGCGGGGGGACAGATACGCAGTATTTT. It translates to CASSPLASGGTDTQYF.

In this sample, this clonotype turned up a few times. As DNA, the CDR3 is TGTGCCAGCAGTTTAACCACCTCCGGCCAAGAGACCCAGTACTTC. It encodes CASSLTTSGQETQYF. The genes are TRBV12-3 or TRBV12-4 and TRBJ2-5, with D hard to call. Deletions cut 2 bases from V and 1 base from J, with 11 bases between. This CDR3 has 15 amino acids.

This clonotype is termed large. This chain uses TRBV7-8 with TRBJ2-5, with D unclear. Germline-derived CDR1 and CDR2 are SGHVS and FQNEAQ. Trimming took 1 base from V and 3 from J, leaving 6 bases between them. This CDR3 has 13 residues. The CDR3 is CASSLDRKETQYF. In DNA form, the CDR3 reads TGTGCCAGCAGCTTAGACAGAAAAGAGACCCAGTACTTC.

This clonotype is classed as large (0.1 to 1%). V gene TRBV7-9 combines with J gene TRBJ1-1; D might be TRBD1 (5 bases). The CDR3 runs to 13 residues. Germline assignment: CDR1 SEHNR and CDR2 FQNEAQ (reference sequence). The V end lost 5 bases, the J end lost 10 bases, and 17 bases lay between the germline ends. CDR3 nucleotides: TGTGCCAGCAGCCTGTTAGGGGCGTGGCGAGCTTTCTTT. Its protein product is CASSLLGAWRAFF. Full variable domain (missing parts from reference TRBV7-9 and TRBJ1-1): DTGVSQNPRHKITKRGQNVTFRCDPISEHNRLYWYRQTLGQGPEFLTYFQNEAQLEKSRLLSDRFSAERPKGSFSTLEIQRTEQGDSAMYLCASSLLGAWRAFFGQGTRLTVV.